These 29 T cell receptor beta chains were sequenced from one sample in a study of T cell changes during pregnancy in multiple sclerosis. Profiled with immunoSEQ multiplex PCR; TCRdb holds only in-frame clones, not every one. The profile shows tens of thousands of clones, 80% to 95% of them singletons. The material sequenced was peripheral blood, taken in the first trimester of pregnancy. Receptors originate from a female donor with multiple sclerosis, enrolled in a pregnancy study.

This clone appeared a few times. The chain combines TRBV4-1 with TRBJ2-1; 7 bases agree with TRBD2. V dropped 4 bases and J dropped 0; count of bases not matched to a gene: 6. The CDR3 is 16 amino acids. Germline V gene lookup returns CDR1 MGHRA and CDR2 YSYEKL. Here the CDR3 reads CASSRGSGISYNEQFF. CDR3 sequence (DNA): TGCGCCAGCAGCCGAGGAAGCGGGATCTCCTACAATGAGCAGTTCTTC.

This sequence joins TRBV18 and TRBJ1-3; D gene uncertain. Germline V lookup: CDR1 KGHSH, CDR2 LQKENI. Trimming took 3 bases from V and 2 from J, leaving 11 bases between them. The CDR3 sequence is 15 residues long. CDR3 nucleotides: TGTGCCAGCTCACCGAATCCAGGAACTGGAAACACCATATATTTT. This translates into CASSPNPGTGNTIYF.

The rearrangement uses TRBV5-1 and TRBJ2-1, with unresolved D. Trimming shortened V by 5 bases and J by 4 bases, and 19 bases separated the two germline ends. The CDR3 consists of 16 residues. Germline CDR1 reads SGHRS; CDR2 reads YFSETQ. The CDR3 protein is CASSFAPGAHYNEQFF. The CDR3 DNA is TGCGCCAGCAGTTTCGCACCGGGTGCCCATTACAATGAGCAGTTCTTC.

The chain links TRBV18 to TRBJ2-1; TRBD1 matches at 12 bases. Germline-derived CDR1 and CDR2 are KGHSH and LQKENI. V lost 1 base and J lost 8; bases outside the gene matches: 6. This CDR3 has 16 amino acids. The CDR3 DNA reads TGTGCCAGCTCACCACGTCCGGGACAGGGGGCAGATGAGCAGTTCTTC. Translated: CASSPRPGQGADEQFF.

The CDR3 is CASSFSGLNSNQPQHF. In DNA form, the CDR3 reads TGTGCCAGCAGCTTCTCCGGGTTGAACAGCAATCAGCCCCAGCATTTT. V is TRBV11-2 and J is TRBJ1-5; D is unresolved. Germline V gene sequence: CDR1 SGHAT, CDR2 FQNNGV. Trimming removed 3 bases at V and 1 base at J, with 13 bases between. The CDR3 contains 16 residues.

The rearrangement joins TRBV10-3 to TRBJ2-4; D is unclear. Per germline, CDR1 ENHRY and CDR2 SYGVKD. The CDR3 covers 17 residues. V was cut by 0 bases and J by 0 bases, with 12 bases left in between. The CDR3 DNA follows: TGTGCCATCAGTGAGTCGATGCCGGAGATAGCCAAAAACATTCAGTACTTC. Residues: CAISESMPEIAKNIQYF.

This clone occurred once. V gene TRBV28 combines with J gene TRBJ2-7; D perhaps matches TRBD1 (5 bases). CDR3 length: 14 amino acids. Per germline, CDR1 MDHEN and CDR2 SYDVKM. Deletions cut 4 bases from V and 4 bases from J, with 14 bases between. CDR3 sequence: CASSSLTDSYEQYF. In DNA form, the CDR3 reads TGTGCCAGCAGTTCCCTCACCGACAGTTACGAGCAGTACTTC.

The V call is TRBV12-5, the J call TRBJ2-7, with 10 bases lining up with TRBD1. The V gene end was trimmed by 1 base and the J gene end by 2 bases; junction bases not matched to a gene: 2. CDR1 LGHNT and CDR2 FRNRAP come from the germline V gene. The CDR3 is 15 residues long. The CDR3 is CASGLGDRGPYEQYF. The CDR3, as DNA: TGTGCTAGTGGTTTGGGGGACAGGGGCCCCTACGAGCAGTACTTC.

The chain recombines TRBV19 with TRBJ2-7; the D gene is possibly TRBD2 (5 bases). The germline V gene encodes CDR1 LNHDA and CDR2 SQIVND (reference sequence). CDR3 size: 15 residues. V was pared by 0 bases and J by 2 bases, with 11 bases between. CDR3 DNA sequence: TGTGCCAGTAGTATAGAAGGGAGTCTCCCCTACGAGCAGTACTTC. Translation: CASSIEGSLPYEQYF.

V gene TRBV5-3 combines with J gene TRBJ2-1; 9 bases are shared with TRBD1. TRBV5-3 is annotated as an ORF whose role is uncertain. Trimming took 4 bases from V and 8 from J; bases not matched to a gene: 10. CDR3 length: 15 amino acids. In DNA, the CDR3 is TGTGCCAGAAGCAAAATCCGGGACAGGGTCTATGAGCAGTTCTTC. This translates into CARSKIRDRVYEQFF.

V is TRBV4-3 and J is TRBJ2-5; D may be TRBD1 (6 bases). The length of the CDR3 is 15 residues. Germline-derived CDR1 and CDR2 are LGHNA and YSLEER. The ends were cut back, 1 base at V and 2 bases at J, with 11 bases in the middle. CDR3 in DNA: TGCGCCAGCAGCCAAGGAGGGGGTGGGCAAGAGACCCAGTACTTC. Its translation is CASSQGGGGQETQYF.

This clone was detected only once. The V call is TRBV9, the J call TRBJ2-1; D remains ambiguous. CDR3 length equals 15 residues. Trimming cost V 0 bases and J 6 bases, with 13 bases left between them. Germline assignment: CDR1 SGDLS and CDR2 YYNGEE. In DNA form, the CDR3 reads TGTGCCAGCAGCGTAGAAGCGCTACTCTTCAATGAGCAGTTCTTC. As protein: CASSVEALLFNEQFF.

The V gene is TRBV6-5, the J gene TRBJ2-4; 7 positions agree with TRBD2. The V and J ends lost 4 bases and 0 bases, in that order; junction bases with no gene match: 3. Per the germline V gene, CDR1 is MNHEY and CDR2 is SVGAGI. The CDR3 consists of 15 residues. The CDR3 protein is CASSFGGSAKNIQYF. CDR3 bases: TGTGCCAGCAGTTTCGGGGGGTCAGCCAAAAACATTCAGTACTTC.

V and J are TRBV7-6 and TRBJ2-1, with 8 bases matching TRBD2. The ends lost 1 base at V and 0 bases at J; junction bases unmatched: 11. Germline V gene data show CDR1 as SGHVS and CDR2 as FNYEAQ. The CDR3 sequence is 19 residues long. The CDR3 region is CASSLELAGTPSSYNEQFF. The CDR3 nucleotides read TGTGCCAGCAGCTTAGAGCTAGCGGGCACTCCAAGCTCCTACAATGAGCAGTTCTTC.

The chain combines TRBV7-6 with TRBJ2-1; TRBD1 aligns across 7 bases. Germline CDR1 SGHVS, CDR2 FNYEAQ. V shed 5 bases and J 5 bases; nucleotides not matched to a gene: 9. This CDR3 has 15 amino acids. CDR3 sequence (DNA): TGTGCCAGCAGCCCAGGGGGTGCGACACACAATGAGCAGTTCTTC. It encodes CASSPGGATHNEQFF. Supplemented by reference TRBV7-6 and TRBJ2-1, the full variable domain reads GAGVSQSPRYKVTKRGQDVALRCDPISGHVSLYWYRQALGQGPEFLTYFNYEAQQDKSGLPNDRFSAERPEGSISTLTIQRTEQRDSAMYRCASSPGGATHNEQFFGPGTRLTVL.

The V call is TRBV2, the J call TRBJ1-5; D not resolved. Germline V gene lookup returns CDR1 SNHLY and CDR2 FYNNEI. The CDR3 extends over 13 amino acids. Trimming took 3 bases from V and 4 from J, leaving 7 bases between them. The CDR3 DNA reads TGTGCCAGCAGTGACTACCAAAATCAGCCCCAGCATTTT. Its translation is CASSDYQNQPQHF.

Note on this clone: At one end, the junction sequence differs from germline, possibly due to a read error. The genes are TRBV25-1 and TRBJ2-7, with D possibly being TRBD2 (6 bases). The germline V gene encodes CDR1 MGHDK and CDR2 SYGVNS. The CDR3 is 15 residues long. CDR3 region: CASSEIQGGSYGQYF. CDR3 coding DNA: TGTGCCAGCAGTGAAATCCAGGGAGGATCCTACGGGCAGTACTTC.

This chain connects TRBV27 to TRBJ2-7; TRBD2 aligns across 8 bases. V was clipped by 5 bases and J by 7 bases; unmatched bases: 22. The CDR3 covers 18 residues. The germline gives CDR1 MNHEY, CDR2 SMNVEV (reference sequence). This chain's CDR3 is CASSHPPGRGRTRREQYF. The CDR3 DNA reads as TGTGCCAGCAGTCACCCCCCCGGACGCGGGAGGACGAGACGGGAGCAGTACTTC.

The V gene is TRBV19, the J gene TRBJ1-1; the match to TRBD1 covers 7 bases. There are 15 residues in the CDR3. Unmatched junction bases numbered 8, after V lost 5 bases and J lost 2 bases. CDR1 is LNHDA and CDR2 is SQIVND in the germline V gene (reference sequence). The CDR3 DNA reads TGTGCCAGTAGTCCTATGGGACAGTCTAACACTGAAGCTTTCTTT. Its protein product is CASSPMGQSNTEAFF.

CDR3 in amino acids: CASSLNGLAGPPKYF. In DNA form, the CDR3 reads TGTGCCAGCAGTTTAAATGGACTAGCGGGACCACCAAAGTACTTC. The chain couples TRBV27 to TRBJ2-7; 12 bases are shared with TRBD2. CDR1 is MNHEY and CDR2 is SMNVEV in the germline V gene (reference sequence). There are 15 residues in the CDR3. With 2 bases clipped from V and 11 bases from J, the junction kept 10 bases outside the gene matches.

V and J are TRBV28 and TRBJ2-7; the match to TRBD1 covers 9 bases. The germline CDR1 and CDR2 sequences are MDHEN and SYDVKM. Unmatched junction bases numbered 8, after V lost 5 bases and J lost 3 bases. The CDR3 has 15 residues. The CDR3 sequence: CASSTDRDRDYEQYF. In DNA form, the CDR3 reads TGTGCCAGCAGTACCGATAGGGACAGGGACTACGAGCAGTACTTC.

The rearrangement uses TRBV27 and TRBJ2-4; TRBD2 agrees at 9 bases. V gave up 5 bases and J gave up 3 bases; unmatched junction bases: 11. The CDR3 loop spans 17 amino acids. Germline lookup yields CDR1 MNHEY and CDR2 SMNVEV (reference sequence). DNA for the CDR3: TGTGCCAGCAGTCCCCCGGGACTAGCTTCGGGCAAAAACATTCAGTACTTC. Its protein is CASSPPGLASGKNIQYF.

The CDR3 sequence is CASKGAISGNTIYF. The DNA for the CDR3 is TGTGCCAGCAAGGGGGCGATCTCTGGAAACACCATATATTTT. The chain is built from TRBV2 and TRBJ1-3, with 7 nucleotides matching TRBD1. This CDR3 is built from 14 residues. CDR1 and CDR2 from the germline V gene are SNHLY and FYNNEI. V lost 7 bases to trimming and J lost 0 bases; unmatched junction nucleotides: 3. Complete variable domain (other parts from reference TRBV2 and TRBJ1-3): EPEVTQTPSHQVTQMGQEVILRCVPISNHLYFYWYRQILGQKVEFLVSFYNNEISEKSEIFDDQFSVERPDGSNFTLKIRSTKLEDSAMYFCASKGAISGNTIYFGEGSWLTVV.

As DNA, the CDR3 is TGTGCCAGCAGCGCCGTGAGGATACCTGTTCCGGGGACCCAGTACTTC. This codes for CASSAVRIPVPGTQYF. The V gene is TRBV9, the J gene TRBJ2-5; no clear D. CDR1 is SGDLS, CDR2 YYNGEE, per germline. The CDR3 has 16 amino acids. V was trimmed by 3 bases and J by 7 bases, leaving 22 bases between them. Based on the CDR3 plus reference TRBV9 and TRBJ2-5, the full variable domain is DSGVTQTPKHLITATGQRVTLRCSPRSGDLSVYWYQQSLDQGLQFLIQYYNGEERAKGNILERFSAQQFPDLHSELNLSSLELGDSALYFCASSAVRIPVPGTQYFGPGTRLLVL.

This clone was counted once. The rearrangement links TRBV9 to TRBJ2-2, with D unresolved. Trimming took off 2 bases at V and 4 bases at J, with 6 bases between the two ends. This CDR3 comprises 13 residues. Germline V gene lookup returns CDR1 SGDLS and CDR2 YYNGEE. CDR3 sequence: CASSVSPTGELFF. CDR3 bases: TGTGCCAGCAGCGTTAGTCCCACCGGGGAGCTGTTTTTT.

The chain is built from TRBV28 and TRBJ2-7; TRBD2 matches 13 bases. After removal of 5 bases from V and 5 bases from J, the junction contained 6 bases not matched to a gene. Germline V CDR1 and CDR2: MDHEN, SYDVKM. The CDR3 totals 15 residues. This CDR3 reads CASSGLAGEPHEQYF. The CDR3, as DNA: TGTGCCAGCAGTGGACTAGCGGGAGAACCCCACGAGCAGTACTTC.

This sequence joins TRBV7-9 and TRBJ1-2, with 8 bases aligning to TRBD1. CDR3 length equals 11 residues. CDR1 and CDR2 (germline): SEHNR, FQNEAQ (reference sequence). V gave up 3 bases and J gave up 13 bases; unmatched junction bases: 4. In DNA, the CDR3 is TGTGCCAGCAGCTTGGGACAGGCTCTCACCTTC. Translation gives CASSLGQALTF.

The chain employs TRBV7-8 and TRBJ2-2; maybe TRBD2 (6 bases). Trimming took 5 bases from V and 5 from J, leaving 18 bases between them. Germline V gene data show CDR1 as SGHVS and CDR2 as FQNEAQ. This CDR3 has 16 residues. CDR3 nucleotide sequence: TGTGCCAGCAGCCCCCACGGGGGTTTGGATACCGGGGAGCTGTTTTTT. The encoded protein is CASSPHGGLDTGELFF.

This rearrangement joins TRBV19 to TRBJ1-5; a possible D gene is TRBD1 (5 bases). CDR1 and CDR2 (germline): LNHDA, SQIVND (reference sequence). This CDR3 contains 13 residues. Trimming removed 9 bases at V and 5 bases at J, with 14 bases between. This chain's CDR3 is CASNRLWDQPQHF. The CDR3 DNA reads TGTGCCAGCAACAGGTTGTGGGATCAGCCCCAGCATTTT. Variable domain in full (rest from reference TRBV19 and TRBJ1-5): DGGITQSPKYLFRKEGQNVTLSCEQNLNHDAMYWYRQDPGQGLRLIYYSQIVNDFQKGDIAEGYSVSREKKESFPLTVTSAQKNPTAFYLCASNRLWDQPQHFGDGTRLSIL.